This passage covers 3 T cell receptor beta chains from one sample sequenced in a study of CD8+ T cells in alopecia areata. The treatment denotes: oral pan-JAK inhibitor, 5-10 mg twice daily. Sequencing used cDNA as its template, made by extracting RNA and reverse transcribing it. Generated by immunoSEQ multiplex PCR, the TCRdb table keeps only in-frame clones and is missing some. The sample carries roughly 230,000 clones, 40% to 45% recorded once. The material was CD4+ T cells sorted from blood, obtained at approximately week 36, from a patient treated with tofacitinib. Receptor source: a human donor with alopecia areata.

This sequence joins TRBV5-1 and TRBJ2-5; D is possibly TRBD1 (5 bases). Germline V gene lookup returns CDR1 SGHRS and CDR2 YFSETQ. The CDR3 runs to 15 residues. V gave up 2 bases and J gave up 4 bases, with 15 bases separating them. CDR3 DNA: TGCGCCAGCAGCTTCTTAGGGGTGGATGGAGAGACCCAGTACTTC. Protein product: CASSFLGVDGETQYF.

J is TRBJ1-1 and V is TRBV11-2; TRBD1 is a possible D gene (6 bases). The V gene lost 4 bases and the J gene lost 0 bases, with 12 bases spanning the gap. The CDR3 has 15 amino acids. In germline, CDR1 is SGHAT, CDR2 FQNNGV. CDR3 protein: CASSSPTGMNTEAFF. The CDR3 DNA reads as TGTGCCAGCAGCTCTCCGACAGGAATGAACACTGAAGCTTTCTTT.

The V call is TRBV30, the J call TRBJ2-1; D not resolved. The CDR3 extends over 11 amino acids. Trimming took 7 bases from V and 6 from J, leaving 10 bases between them. The germline V gene has CDR1 GTSNPN and CDR2 SVGIG (reference sequence). The CDR3 DNA sequence: TGTGCCTCTGCTGTGGTCAATGAGCAGTTCTTC. It encodes CASAVVNEQFF. Variable domain in full (rest from reference TRBV30 and TRBJ2-1): SQTIHQWPATLVQPVGSPLSLECTVEGTSNPNLYWYRQAAGRGLQLLFYSVGIGQISSEVPQNLSASRPQDRQFILSSKKLLLSDSGFYLCASAVVNEQFFGPGTRLTVL.